Below are 32 T cell receptor beta chains sequenced from a single sample in a study of type 1 and type 2 diabetes patients. The PCR template was genomic DNA. Amplification of the beta chain CDR3 used 30 forward and 13 reverse multiplex primers. TCRdb re-called the multiplex PCR reads with MiXCR, one entry per CDR3 protein. The sample includes some 250,000 distinct CDR3 sequences, approximately 45% seen only once; the top ten take approximately 13%. Specimen: peripheral blood mononuclear cells (PBMCs). These receptors all stem from a man aged 18 to 30 with type 2 diabetes.

The gene calls are TRBV29-1 and TRBJ2-5, with D perhaps given as TRBD1 or TRBD2 (5 bases each). The V gene's germline CDR1 is SQVTM and CDR2 ANQGSEA. This CDR3 is 11 amino acids long. Trimming stripped 6 bases from V and 3 bases from J, with 8 bases between. The CDR3 region is CSVVGEETQYF. The CDR3 coding sequence is TGCAGCGTGGTGGGGGAAGAGACCCAGTACTTC.

This chain joins TRBV2 and TRBJ2-7; D tentatively fits TRBD1 or TRBD2 (6 bases each). Germline lookup yields CDR1 SNHLY and CDR2 FYNNEI. The CDR3 runs 11 residues. Trimming removed 7 bases at V and 9 bases at J, with 13 bases between. The CDR3 sequence: CASMRGTGQYF. CDR3 bases: TGTGCCAGCATGAGGGGGACTGGGCAGTACTTC.

The chain combines TRBV20-1 with TRBJ1-1; 7 bases agree with TRBD1. Germline loops: CDR1 DFQATT, CDR2 SNEGSKA (reference sequence). CDR3 length: 17 residues. V lost 1 base, J lost 3 bases, and 14 bases stayed unmatched. Here the CDR3 reads CSARAPGGRGGYTEAFF. In DNA, the CDR3 is TGCAGTGCTAGAGCTCCAGGGGGACGAGGCGGGTACACTGAAGCTTTCTTT.

The chain uses TRBV7-9 and TRBJ2-5; 7 positions match TRBD2. The J segment lost 2 bases and the V segment lost 9 bases, leaving 9 bases of the junction unmatched. This CDR3 is 14 amino acids long. CDR1 SEHNR and CDR2 FQNEAQ come from the germline V gene (reference sequence). The CDR3 sequence: CASRTSGGQETQYF. Written as DNA, the CDR3 is TGTGCCAGTCGGACTAGTGGGGGGCAAGAGACCCAGTACTTC.

V usage is TRBV30 and J usage is TRBJ1-6; 8 bases align to TRBD1. The CDR3 covers 13 residues. Germline CDR1 GTSNPN, CDR2 SVGIG (reference sequence). The ends lost 8 bases at V and 8 bases at J; junction bases unmatched: 8. The CDR3 loop reads CARHTGGYSPLHF. CDR3 nucleotides: TGTGCCCGGCATACAGGGGGATATTCACCCCTCCACTTT. Full variable domain (remainder filled in from reference TRBV30 and TRBJ1-6): SQTIHQWPATLVQPVGSPLSLECTVEGTSNPNLYWYRQAAGRGLQLLFYSVGIGQISSEVPQNLSASRPQDRQFILSSKKLLLSDSGFYLCARHTGGYSPLHFGNGTRLTVT.

J is TRBJ2-3 and V is TRBV12-3 or TRBV12-4; D is perhaps TRBD2 (5 bases). The V end was cut by 1 base, the J end by 2 bases, with 7 bases between. This CDR3 spans 14 amino acids. CDR3 region: CASSLGGYTDTQYF. The DNA for the CDR3 is TGTGCCAGCAGTTTAGGAGGGTACACAGATACGCAGTATTTT.

Turning to this clonotype: Sequence at one end of the junction differs from germline and may be a read error. The chain is built from TRBV5-1 and TRBJ2-7; D unclear. The CDR3 runs 14 residues. Germline V gene sequence: CDR1 SGHRS, CDR2 YFSETQ. CDR3 nucleotide sequence: TGCGCCAGCAGCTTGGCTCCGGTGACCTACGGGCAGTACTTC. Its translation: CASSLAPVTYGQYF.

This clonotype was counted only a few times. V is TRBV12-3 or TRBV12-4 and J is TRBJ1-6; D uncertain. The CDR3 sequence is 12 residues long. V gave up 3 bases and J gave up 12 bases, with 9 bases separating them. CDR3 loop: CASSFGEEPLHF. The CDR3 DNA follows: TGTGCCAGCAGTTTCGGTGAGGAACCCCTCCACTTT.

This clonotype was observed a handful of times. In nucleotides, the CDR3 is TGTGCCAGCAGCTCTCGGACAGGACCAAACTACGAGCAGTACTTC. This encodes CASSSRTGPNYEQYF. This chain uses TRBV14 with TRBJ2-7, with 7 bases that match TRBD1. The CDR3 has 15 amino acids. V trimming: 5 bases; J trimming: 3 bases; junction bases outside the gene matches: 10. Germline CDR1 SGHDN, CDR2 FVKESK. The whole variable domain, filled in from reference TRBV14 and TRBJ2-7, reads EAGVTQFPSHSVIEKGQTVTLRCDPISGHDNLYWYRRVMGKEIKFLLHFVKESKQDESGMPNNRFLAERTGGTYSTLKVQPAELEDSGVYFCASSSRTGPNYEQYFGPGTRLTVT.

The chain joins TRBV30 to TRBJ1-6; D perhaps matches TRBD1 (6 bases). V gave up 2 bases and J gave up 7 bases, with 18 bases separating them. Germline assignment: CDR1 GTSNPN and CDR2 SVGIG (reference sequence). This CDR3 spans 16 amino acids. The CDR3 reads CAWSNGRGVGNSPLHF. CDR3 nucleotides: TGTGCCTGGAGTAACGGAAGGGGGGTAGGCAATTCACCCCTCCACTTT.

Notes on this clonotype: Mismatch with germline at one junction end may stem from a read error. V gene TRBV7-3 combines with J gene TRBJ2-5; no clear D. Germline loops: CDR1 SGHTA, CDR2 FQGTGA. There are 13 residues in the CDR3. The CDR3 sequence: CASSQDLRTEQYF. The CDR3 region has the DNA TGCGCCAGCAGCCAAGACCTCCGGACGGAGCAGTACTTC.

This chain links TRBV6-1 with TRBJ1-5, with TRBD1 matching 8 bases. The CDR3 loop spans 15 amino acids. The germline V gene has CDR1 MNHNS and CDR2 SASEGT. After removal of 3 bases from V and 6 bases from J, the junction contained 7 bases not matched to a gene. CDR3 sequence: CASSDPGTGGQPQHF. The CDR3 nucleotides read TGTGCCAGCAGTGATCCCGGGACAGGCGGTCAGCCCCAGCATTTT.

The chain recombines TRBV15 with TRBJ2-3, with TRBD2 matching 9 bases. V trimming: 0 bases; J trimming: 2 bases; junction bases outside the gene matches: 15. Germline V gene lookup returns CDR1 LNHNV and CDR2 YYDKDF (reference sequence). The CDR3 contains 20 residues. In DNA form, the CDR3 reads TGTGCCACCAGCAGAGATTGGGTAGCGGGAGAAGGACGGGCCACAGATACGCAGTATTTT. This sequence encodes CATSRDWVAGEGRATDTQYF.

The chain is built from TRBV10-3 and TRBJ2-7; tentatively, D is TRBD2 (5 bases). This CDR3 region has 12 residues. Trimming took 10 bases from V and 2 from J, leaving 12 bases between them. Germline lookup yields CDR1 ENHRY and CDR2 SYGVKD. CDR3 residues: CASGPTAYEQYF. The CDR3 bases are TGTGCCAGCGGGCCGACGGCCTACGAGCAGTACTTC.

The chain is built from TRBV19 and TRBJ1-5; TRBD1 matches 8 bases. This CDR3 has 15 residues. Germline trimming cut 3 bases from V and 2 bases from J; bases unmatched to any gene: 3. The germline gives CDR1 LNHDA, CDR2 SQIVND (reference sequence). The CDR3 sequence is CASSMGGQGNQPQHF. CDR3 DNA: TGTGCCAGTAGTATGGGGGGACAGGGCAATCAGCCCCAGCATTTT.

The chain combines TRBV7-6 with TRBJ2-2, with D possibly TRBD1 on 8 matching bases. Germline values: CDR1 SGHVS, CDR2 FNYEAQ. There are 16 residues in the CDR3. V lost 2 bases, J lost 4 bases, and 14 bases lay in between. CDR3 in DNA: TGTGCCAGCAGCTTAAAGGGGGGGACAGGCACCGGGGAGCTGTTTTTT. Its protein product is CASSLKGGTGTGELFF.

The table lists this clonotype with a few counts. This chain's CDR3 is CASSVDRGAYNEQFF. CDR3 sequence (DNA): TGTGCCAGCAGCGTAGACAGGGGAGCCTACAATGAGCAGTTCTTC. The V gene is TRBV9, the J gene TRBJ2-1; TRBD1 matches 7 bases. CDR1 is SGDLS and CDR2 is YYNGEE in the germline V gene. CDR3 length: 15 amino acids. J gave up 2 bases and V 0 bases, and 2 bases lay outside the gene matches.

The chain links TRBV7-2 to TRBJ2-5; no clear D. The CDR3 is 11 residues long. Deletions cut 5 bases from V and 10 bases from J, with 11 bases between. In germline, CDR1 is SGHTA, CDR2 FQGNSA. CDR3 loop: CASSTRRNQYF. In nucleotides, the CDR3 is TGTGCCAGCAGCACCCGACGTAACCAGTACTTC.

The V call is TRBV20-1, the J call TRBJ1-2; D gene uncertain. The CDR3 is 15 amino acids. The germline V gene has CDR1 DFQATT and CDR2 SNEGSKA (reference sequence). Between the trimmed V and J ends, which lost 1 base and 4 bases, there was a span of 16 bases. The CDR3 nucleotides are TGCAGTGCTAGAGTTACACACGCTAGAGCCTATGGCTACACCTTC. It yields the protein CSARVTHARAYGYTF.

This clonotype came up a few times. This chain uses TRBV2 with TRBJ1-5; the D gene is possibly TRBD1 (5 bases). The CDR3 loop spans 15 amino acids. Trimming removed 6 bases from V and 1 base from J, with 13 bases in between. Germline V CDR1 and CDR2: SNHLY, FYNNEI. The CDR3 loop is CASRRDRNSNQPQHF. In nucleotides, the CDR3 is TGTGCCAGCAGACGAGACAGAAACAGCAATCAGCCCCAGCATTTT.

Note on this clonotype: A much larger clone lies a single base off, so this may be a read error. The rearrangement joins TRBV2 to TRBJ2-7; no clear D gene. The CDR3 runs to 11 residues. Trimming stripped 6 bases from V and 2 bases from J, with 5 bases between. CDR1 SNHLY and CDR2 FYNNEI come from the germline V gene. CDR3 sequence reads: CASSKTYEQYF. The CDR3 DNA reads TGTGCCAGCAGCAAAACCTACGAGCAGTACTTC.

This clonotype was detected many times. An end of the junction does not agree with germline; a read error may underlie this. The chain combines TRBV12-3 or TRBV12-4 with TRBJ1-1; possible D gene TRBD1, 6 bases. This CDR3 is built from 13 residues. The CDR3, as DNA: TGTGCCAGTAGTTTACAGGGCGGGACTGAAGCTTTCTTT. Translating it yields CASSLQGGTEAFF.

The chain uses TRBV9 and TRBJ2-5; 7 bases are shared with TRBD2. The better agreement between TRBJ2-1 and the DNA end casts doubt on the J call. The CDR3 consists of 18 residues. CDR1 is SGDLS, CDR2 YYNGEE, per germline. Here the CDR3 DNA reads TGTGCCAGCAGCGTAGAATTCTCAGGGAGGGGACTCTACAATGAGCAGTTCTTC. Protein: CASSVEFSGRGLYNEQFF.

The chain combines TRBV12-3 or TRBV12-4 with TRBJ2-7; D is unresolved. Deletions cut 7 bases from V and 1 base from J, with 14 bases between. This CDR3 is 14 amino acids long. CDR3 sequence (DNA): TGTGCCAGCACCTCCGGCAACAGTTCCTACGAGCAGTACTTC. Translation: CASTSGNSSYEQYF.

This clonotype was detected a few times. This rearrangement joins TRBV12-3 or TRBV12-4 to TRBJ1-2; TRBD1 matches 8 bases. Trimming took 6 bases from V and 8 from J; bases not matched to a gene: 14. The CDR3 is made up of 15 amino acids. The CDR3, as DNA: TGTGCCAGCAGCCCGGACAGGGCGAGGGTGGGAGGCTACACCTTC. The encoded protein is CASSPDRARVGGYTF.

The V gene is TRBV25-1, the J gene TRBJ2-4; 8 positions match TRBD2. Germline lookup yields CDR1 MGHDK and CDR2 SYGVNS. Trimming took 2 bases from V and 6 from J; bases not matched to a gene: 9. The CDR3 sequence is 16 residues long. CDR3 DNA: TGTGCCAGCAGTGAACGCGGGGCGGGAGGAGGAAACATTCAGTACTTC. Translated, it gives CASSERGAGGGNIQYF.

This clonotype appeared a few times. V usage is TRBV29-1 and J usage is TRBJ1-4; TRBD1 might be the D (5 bases). The CDR3 runs to 13 residues. V was clipped by 5 bases and J by 8 bases, with 15 bases between them. Germline CDR1 reads SQVTM; CDR2 reads ANQGSEA. CDR3 sequence: CSVCVRGSEKLFF. CDR3 nucleotide sequence: TGCAGCGTTTGCGTAAGGGGAAGCGAAAAACTGTTTTTT.

This clonotype has a single count. The rearrangement links TRBV27 to TRBJ1-2; possible D gene TRBD1, 5 bases. CDR3 length equals 13 residues. Trimming removed 7 bases from V and 8 bases from J, with 17 bases in between. The germline V gene encodes CDR1 MNHEY and CDR2 SMNVEV (reference sequence). CDR3 in amino acids: CASNKYGGDGYTF. CDR3 nucleotides: TGTGCCAGCAACAAATATGGTGGGGACGGCTACACCTTC.

The CDR3 region is CASSLTSGGGDEQFF. CDR3 DNA sequence: TGCGCCAGCAGCTTGACTAGCGGAGGGGGGGATGAGCAGTTCTTC. This chain links TRBV5-1 with TRBJ2-1, with 8 bases lining up with TRBD2. V shed 1 base, J shed 8 bases, and the junction held 8 bases outside the gene matches. Germline CDR1 SGHRS, CDR2 YFSETQ. The CDR3 has 15 amino acids.

The chain uses TRBV5-5 and TRBJ2-7; no definite D call. Germline V gene sequence: CDR1 SGHKS, CDR2 YYEKEE (reference sequence). V was pared by 0 bases and J by 4 bases, with 11 bases between. This CDR3 region has 14 residues. In DNA, the CDR3 is TGTGCCAGCAGCTTGGGAGTGACCGAATACGAGCAGTACTTC. Translated, it gives CASSLGVTEYEQYF.

The chain joins TRBV28 to TRBJ1-5; 8 positions agree with TRBD1. The CDR3 runs to 14 residues. The V gene end was trimmed by 4 bases and the J gene end by 9 bases; junction bases not matched to a gene: 8. The germline V gene has CDR1 MDHEN and CDR2 SYDVKM. CDR3 in DNA: TGTGCCAGCAGTTCAGGACAGGGTGGTGGGCCCCAGCATTTT. Translation: CASSSGQGGGPQHF.

The J gene is TRBJ2-5, the V gene TRBV18; TRBD1 is a possible D gene (5 bases). The V gene lost 0 bases and the J gene lost 2 bases, with 7 bases spanning the gap. Germline-derived CDR1 and CDR2 are KGHSH and LQKENI. CDR3 length equals 14 residues. CDR3 loop: CASSPPAGQETQYF. In DNA form, the CDR3 reads TGTGCCAGCTCACCACCGGCAGGGCAAGAGACCCAGTACTTC.